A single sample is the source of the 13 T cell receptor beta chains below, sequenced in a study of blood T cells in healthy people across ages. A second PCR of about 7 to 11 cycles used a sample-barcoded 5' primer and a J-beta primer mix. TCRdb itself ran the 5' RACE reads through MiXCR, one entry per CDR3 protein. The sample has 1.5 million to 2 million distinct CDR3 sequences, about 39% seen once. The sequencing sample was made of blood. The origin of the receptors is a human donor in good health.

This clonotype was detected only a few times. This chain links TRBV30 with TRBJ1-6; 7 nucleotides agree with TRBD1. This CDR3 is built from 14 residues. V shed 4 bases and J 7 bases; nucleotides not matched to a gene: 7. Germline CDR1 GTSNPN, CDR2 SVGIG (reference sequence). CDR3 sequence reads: CAWMRGHENSPLHF. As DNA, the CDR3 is TGTGCCTGGATGAGGGGGCATGAAAATTCACCCCTCCACTTT.

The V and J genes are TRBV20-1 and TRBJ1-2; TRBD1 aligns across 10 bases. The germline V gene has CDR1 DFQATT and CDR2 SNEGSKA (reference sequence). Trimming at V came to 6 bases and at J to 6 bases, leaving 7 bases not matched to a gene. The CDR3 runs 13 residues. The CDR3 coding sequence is TGCAGTGCCTGGGACAGGGGATATGATGGCTACACCTTC. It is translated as CSAWDRGYDGYTF.

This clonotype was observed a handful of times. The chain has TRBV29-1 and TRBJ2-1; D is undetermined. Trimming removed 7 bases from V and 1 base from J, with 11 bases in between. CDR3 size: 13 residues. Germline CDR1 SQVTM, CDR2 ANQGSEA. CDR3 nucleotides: TGCAGCGCTCAAGGAGATTCCTACAATGAGCAGTTCTTC. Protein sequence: CSAQGDSYNEQFF.

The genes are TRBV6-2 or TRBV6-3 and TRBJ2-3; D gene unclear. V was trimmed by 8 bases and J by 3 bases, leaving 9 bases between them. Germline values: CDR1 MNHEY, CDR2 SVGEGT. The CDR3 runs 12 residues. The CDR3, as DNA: TGTGCCAGCTGTCATCGGACAGATACGCAGTATTTT. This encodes CASCHRTDTQYF.

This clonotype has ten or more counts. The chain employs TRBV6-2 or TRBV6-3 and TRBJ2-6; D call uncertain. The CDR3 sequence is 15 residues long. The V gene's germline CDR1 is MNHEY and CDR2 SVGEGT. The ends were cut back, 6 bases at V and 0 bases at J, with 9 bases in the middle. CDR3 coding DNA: TGTGCCAGCAGCCTAGTTAACTCTGGGGCCAACGTCCTGACTTTC. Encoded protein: CASSLVNSGANVLTF.

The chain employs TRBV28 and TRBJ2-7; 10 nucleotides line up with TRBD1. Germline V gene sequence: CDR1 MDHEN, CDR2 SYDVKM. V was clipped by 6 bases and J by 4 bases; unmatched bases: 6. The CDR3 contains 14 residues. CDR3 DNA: TGTGCCAGCAGGGGACAGGGGTCAGGTTACGAGCAGTACTTC. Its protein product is CASRGQGSGYEQYF.

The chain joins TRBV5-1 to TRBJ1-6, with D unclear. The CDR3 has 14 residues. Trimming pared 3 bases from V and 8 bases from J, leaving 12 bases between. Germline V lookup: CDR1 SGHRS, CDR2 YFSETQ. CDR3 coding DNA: TGCGCCAGCAGCTGGAGGCATCGTGATTCACCCCTCCACTTT. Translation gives CASSWRHRDSPLHF.

As DNA, the CDR3 is TGTGCCAGCAGTGAAGGAACAGGCTGGGACGAGCAGTACTTC. Its protein is CASSEGTGWDEQYF. J is TRBJ2-7 and V is TRBV6-1, with D possibly TRBD1 on 5 matching bases. This CDR3 has 14 residues. The V and J ends lost 1 base and 5 bases respectively, with 12 bases between them. The germline V gene encodes CDR1 MNHNS and CDR2 SASEGT.

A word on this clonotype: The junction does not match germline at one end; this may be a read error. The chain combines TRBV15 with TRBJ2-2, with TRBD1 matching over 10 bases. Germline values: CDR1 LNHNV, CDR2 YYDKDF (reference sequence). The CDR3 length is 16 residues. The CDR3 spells CATSSSGTGVTGERFF. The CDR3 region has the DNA TGTGCCACCAGCAGCTCCGGGACAGGGGTCACCGGGGAGCGGTTTTTT.

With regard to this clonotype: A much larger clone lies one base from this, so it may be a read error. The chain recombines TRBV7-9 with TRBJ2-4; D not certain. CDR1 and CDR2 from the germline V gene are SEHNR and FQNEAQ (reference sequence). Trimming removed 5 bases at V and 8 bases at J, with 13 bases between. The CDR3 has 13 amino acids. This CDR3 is CASSPRRMDIQYF. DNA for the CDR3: TGTGCCAGCAGCCCCCGTAGGATGGACATTCAGTACTTC.

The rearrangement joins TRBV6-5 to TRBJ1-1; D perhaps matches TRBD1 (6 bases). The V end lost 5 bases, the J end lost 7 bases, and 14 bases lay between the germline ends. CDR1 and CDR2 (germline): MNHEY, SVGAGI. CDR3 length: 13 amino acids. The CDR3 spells CASSRGGTLEAFF. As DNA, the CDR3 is TGTGCCAGCAGTCGAGGGGGGACCCTTGAAGCTTTCTTT.

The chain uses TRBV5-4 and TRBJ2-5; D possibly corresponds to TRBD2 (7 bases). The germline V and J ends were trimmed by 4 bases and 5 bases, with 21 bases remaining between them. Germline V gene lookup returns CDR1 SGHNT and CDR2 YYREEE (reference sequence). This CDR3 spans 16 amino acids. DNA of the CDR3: TGTGCCAGCAGCCGTGTCGGGGGGCAGTTTTTGGAGACCCAGTACTTC. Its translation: CASSRVGGQFLETQYF.

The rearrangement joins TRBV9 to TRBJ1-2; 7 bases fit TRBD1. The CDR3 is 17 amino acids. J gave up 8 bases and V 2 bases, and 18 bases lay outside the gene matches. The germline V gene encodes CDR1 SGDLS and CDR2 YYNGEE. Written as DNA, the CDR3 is TGTGCCAGCAGCGTTTCTCAGATGAAAACAGGGGTGGAAGGCTACACCTTC. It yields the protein CASSVSQMKTGVEGYTF. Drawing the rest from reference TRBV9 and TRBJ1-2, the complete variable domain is DSGVTQTPKHLITATGQRVTLRCSPRSGDLSVYWYQQSLDQGLQFLIQYYNGEERAKGNILERFSAQQFPDLHSELNLSSLELGDSALYFCASSVSQMKTGVEGYTFGSGTRLTVV.